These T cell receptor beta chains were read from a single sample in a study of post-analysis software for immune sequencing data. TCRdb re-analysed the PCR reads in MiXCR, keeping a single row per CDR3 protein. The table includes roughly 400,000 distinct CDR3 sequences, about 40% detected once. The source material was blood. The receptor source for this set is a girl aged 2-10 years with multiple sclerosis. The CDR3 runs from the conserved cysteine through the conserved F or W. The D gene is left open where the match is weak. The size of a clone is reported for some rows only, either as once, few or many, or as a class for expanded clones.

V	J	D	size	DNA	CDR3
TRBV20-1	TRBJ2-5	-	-	TGCAGTACTAAGTCCCAGGGGACCTTGGGGACCCAGTACTTC	CSTKSQGTLGTQYF
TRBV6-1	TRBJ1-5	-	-	TGTGCCAGCTGCCTTAAGGGCCCTAGCAATCAGCCCCAGCATTTT	CASCLKGPSNQPQHF
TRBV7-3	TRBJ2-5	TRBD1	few	TGTGCTAGGTTGGGTCAGGGGGTTGGAGAGACCCAGTACTTC	CARLGQGVGETQYF
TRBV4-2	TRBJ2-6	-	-	TGTGCCAGCAGCCAAGAAACGGGAACCTACTCTGGGGCCAACGTCCTGACTTTC	CASSQETGTYSGANVLTF
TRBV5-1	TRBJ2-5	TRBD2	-	TGCGCCAGCAGCATGGGGACTAGCGGGGGGCTCGGCGAGACCCAGTACTTC	CASSMGTSGGLGETQYF
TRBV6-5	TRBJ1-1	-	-	TGTGCCAGCAGTTTAGACAGTCGCAAGAGAGAAGCTTTCTTT	CASSLDSRKREAFF
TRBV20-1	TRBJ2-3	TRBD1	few	TGCAGTGCTGCACCAAGAGGGGGCCATGCCACAGATACGCAGTATTTT	CSAAPRGGHATDTQYF
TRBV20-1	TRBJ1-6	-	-	TGCAGTGCTACAAAAGAGATTAATTCACCCCTCCACTTT	CSATKEINSPLHF
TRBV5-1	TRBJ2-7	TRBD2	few	TGCGCCAGCAGCTTGGGACTAGCGGGAGAATCCTACGAGCAGTACTTC	CASSLGLAGESYEQYF
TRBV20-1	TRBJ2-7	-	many	TGCAGTGCTAGAGATTACAGCAGGGGAACCTACGAGCAGTACTTC	CSARDYSRGTYEQYF
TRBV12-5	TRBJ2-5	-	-	TGTGCTAGTGGTTTTTGGAGCCAAGGGACCCAGTACTTC	CASGFWSQGTQYF
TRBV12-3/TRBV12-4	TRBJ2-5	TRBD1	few	TGTGCCAGCAGTGACAGGGGGCTCGAGGAGACCCAGTACTTC	CASSDRGLEETQYF
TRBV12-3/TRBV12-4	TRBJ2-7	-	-	TGTGCCAGCAGTTTAGCCAGATCTAGCTCCTACGAGCAGTACTTC	CASSLARSSSYEQYF
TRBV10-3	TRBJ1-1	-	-	TGTGCCATCAGTGAAATGGCAGTCAACACTGAAGCTTTCTTT	CAISEMAVNTEAFF
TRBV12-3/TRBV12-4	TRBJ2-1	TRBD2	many	TGTGCCAGCAGTTTAGAAGGGACTAGCGGGAGGGCCATGTTCTTC	CASSLEGTSGRAMFF
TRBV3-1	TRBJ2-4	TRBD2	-	TGTGCCAGCGCCCCGGGGGGTGGCATTCAGTACTTC	CASAPGGGIQYF
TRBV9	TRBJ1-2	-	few	TGTGCCAGCAGCTCTCCAGTCGCCTATGGCTACACCTTC	CASSSPVAYGYTF
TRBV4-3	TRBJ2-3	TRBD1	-	TGCGCCAGCAGCCGGGACAGGGCCCCAGATACGCAGTATTTT	CASSRDRAPDTQYF
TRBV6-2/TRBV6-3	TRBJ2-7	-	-	TGTGCCAGCAGTTACCGGTTAGACTGGAGAGAGCAGTACTTC	CASSYRLDWREQYF
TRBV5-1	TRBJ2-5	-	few	TGCGCCAGCAGCGCCAGGGTAACGGAGACCCAGTACTTC	CASSARVTETQYF
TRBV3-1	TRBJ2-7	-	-	TGTGCCGGCAGTCCCTCCGGATTCGGGGCCTACGAGCAGTACTTC	CAGSPSGFGAYEQYF
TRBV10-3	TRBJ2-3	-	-	TGTGCCATCAGTGCAGATTTTCGGGATACGCAGTATTTT	CAISADFRDTQYF
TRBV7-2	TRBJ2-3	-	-	TGTGCCAGCAGCCTTAGGTACTCTAGCACAGATACGCAGTATTTT	CASSLRYSSTDTQYF
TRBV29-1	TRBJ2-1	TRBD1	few	TGCAGCGTGGCTTACAGGGGGCAAATAAAAAATGAGCAGTTCTTC	CSVAYRGQIKNEQFF
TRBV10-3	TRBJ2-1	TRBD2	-	TGTGCCATCAGGGGGACTAGCGGAACGGTCTACAATGAGCAGTTCTTC	CAIRGTSGTVYNEQFF
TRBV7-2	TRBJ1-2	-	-	TGTGCCAGCAGCCCTAGTCAGGTGCGGGGCTACACCTTC	CASSPSQVRGYTF
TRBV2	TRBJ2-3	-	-	TGTGCCAGCAGGACGGACAGTGGCACAGATACGCAGTATTTT	CASRTDSGTDTQYF
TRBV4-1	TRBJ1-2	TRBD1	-	TGCGCCAGCAGCCAAGCGATAGGGACAGGCGGCGGCTACACCTTC	CASSQAIGTGGGYTF
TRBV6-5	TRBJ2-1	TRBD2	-	TGTGCCAGCAGTTCCGCTGGGACTAGCGGGATCGCGGCACGCTACAATGAGCAGTTCTTC	CASSSAGTSGIAARYNEQFF
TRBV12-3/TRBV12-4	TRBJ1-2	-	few	TGTGCCAGCAGTTTGGTCCGACTAATAGGCTACACCTTC	CASSLVRLIGYTF
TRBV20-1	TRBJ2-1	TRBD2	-	TGCAGTGCTAACTCCGGGGACTACGATGAGCAGTTCTTC	CSANSGDYDEQFF
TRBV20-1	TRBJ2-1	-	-	TGCAGCGCCAAAGGGAGTAGCCGCCTCTACAATGAGCAGTTCTTC	CSAKGSSRLYNEQFF
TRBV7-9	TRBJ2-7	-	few	TGTGCCAGCAGCTCAGGGGAAGGGGTTTACGAGCAGTACTTC	CASSSGEGVYEQYF
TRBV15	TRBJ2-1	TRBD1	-	TGTGCCACCAGCTCCCAGGGGGTCTACAATGAGCAGTTCTTC	CATSSQGVYNEQFF
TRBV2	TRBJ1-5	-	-	TGTGCCAGCAGTTATTGGGAATCGACCCAGCATTTT	CASSYWESTQHF